This is a list of T cell receptor beta chains from one sample in a study of cytomegalovirus exposure and HLA in healthy donors. Some clones are missing from TCRdb's copy, which holds only in-frame ones; the method was immunoSEQ multiplex PCR. Of 140,000 or so clones listed, around two thirds were seen once; the top ten hold around 4.5%. The sequencing sample was made of PBMCs. Receptor source: a man aged 18 to 30 in good health and CMV-seropositive. CDR3s include the opening cysteine and the closing phenylalanine or tryptophan. The order of the fields is J gene, D gene, clone size, V gene, CDR3 protein, CDR3 DNA. The D gene is left open where the match is weak. A clone size is listed for some rows: how often the clone was seen (once, few, many), or a class if it is expanded.

J: TRBJ1-4; D: .; size: .; V: TRBV27; CDR3: CASRSSVRTANEKLFF; DNA: TGTGCCAGCAGGTCCTCGGTCCGGACAGCAAATGAAAAACTGTTTTTT
J: TRBJ1-2; D: .; size: .; V: TRBV30; CDR3: CAWSVRWEGGYTF; DNA: TGTGCCTGGAGTGTACGATGGGAGGGTGGCTACACCTTC
J: TRBJ2-7; D: .; size: .; V: TRBV18; CDR3: CASSPDYEQYF; DNA: TGTGCCAGCTCACCTGACTACGAGCAGTACTTC
J: TRBJ2-7; D: .; size: .; V: TRBV6-1; CDR3: CASSGGGLVDEQYF; DNA: TGTGCCAGCAGTGGGGGGGGGCTAGTAGACGAGCAGTACTTC
J: TRBJ2-6; D: .; size: .; V: TRBV28; CDR3: CASSLYRFEAAGANVLTF; DNA: TGTGCCAGCAGTTTATATAGATTCGAGGCTGCTGGGGCCAACGTCCTGACTTTC
J: TRBJ1-3; D: TRBD1; size: .; V: TRBV4-2; CDR3: CASSVTGGAGNTIYF; DNA: TGTGCCAGCAGCGTCACAGGGGGTGCTGGAAACACCATATATTTT
J: TRBJ2-3; D: .; size: .; V: TRBV7-7; CDR3: CASSQDSSDTQYF; DNA: TGTGCTAGCAGCCAGGACAGTTCAGATACGCAGTATTTT
J: TRBJ2-7; D: TRBD1; size: .; V: TRBV7-7; CDR3: CASSLRTGSSYEQYF; DNA: TGTGCTAGCAGCCTCCGGACAGGGAGCTCCTACGAGCAGTACTTC
J: TRBJ2-2; D: TRBD1; size: once; V: TRBV10-1; CDR3: CASKETGGTGELFF; DNA: TGCGCCAGCAAGGAGACAGGGGGCACCGGGGAGCTGTTTTTT
J: TRBJ1-2; D: .; size: .; V: TRBV10-3; CDR3: CAISDGRQAF; DNA: TGTGCCATCAGTGACGGCAGGCAAGCCTTC
J: TRBJ1-1; D: TRBD1; size: few; V: TRBV5-4; CDR3: CASSLDRVNTEAFF; DNA: TGTGCCAGCAGCCTCGACAGGGTTAACACTGAAGCTTTCTTT
J: TRBJ1-1; D: TRBD1; size: few; V: TRBV7-9; CDR3: CASRPKPTGGKGTTTEAFF; DNA: TGTGCCAGCAGACCGAAGCCCACAGGGGGCAAGGGGACGACGACTGAAGCTTTCTTT
J: TRBJ1-1; D: .; size: .; V: TRBV10-1; CDR3: CVSRETLGRTEAFF; DNA: TGCGTCAGCAGGGAGACATTGGGCCGGACTGAAGCTTTCTTT
J: TRBJ2-2; D: TRBD1; size: .; V: TRBV19; CDR3: CASRTGQGNTGELFF; DNA: TGTGCCAGTAGAACAGGACAGGGGAACACCGGGGAGCTGTTTTTT
J: TRBJ2-7; D: TRBD2; size: .; V: TRBV29-1; CDR3: CSVGFSGAYYEQYF; DNA: TGCAGCGTTGGTTTTAGCGGGGCGTACTACGAGCAGTACTTC
J: TRBJ2-7; D: TRBD1; size: .; V: TRBV18; CDR3: CASSLKPGQSSYEQYF; DNA: TGTGCCAGCTCCCTGAAGCCGGGACAGAGCTCCTACGAGCAGTACTTC
J: TRBJ1-2; D: .; size: .; V: TRBV2; CDR3: CASSRQSPNYGYTF; DNA: TGTGCCAGCAGTCGACAGAGCCCTAACTATGGCTACACCTTC
J: TRBJ1-5; D: .; size: .; V: TRBV28; CDR3: CASSLPRNGNNQPQHF; DNA: TGTGCCAGCAGTCTCCCGAGGAACGGGAACAATCAGCCCCAGCATTTT
J: TRBJ1-2; D: TRBD1; size: .; V: TRBV6-5; CDR3: CASSYSGTGAYGYTF; DNA: TGTGCCAGCAGTTACTCCGGGACAGGGGCCTATGGCTACACCTTC
J: TRBJ2-1; D: TRBD1; size: once; V: TRBV9; CDR3: CASSARMGQGKYNEQFF; DNA: TGTGCCAGCAGCGCTCGAATGGGACAGGGGAAATACAATGAGCAGTTCTTC
J: TRBJ2-2; D: .; size: few; V: TRBV29-1; CDR3: CSVGATRNTGELFF; DNA: TGCAGCGTGGGGGCGACTCGGAACACCGGGGAGCTGTTTTTT
J: TRBJ1-5; D: TRBD1; size: .; V: TRBV15; CDR3: CATSRTGTGGQPQHF; DNA: TGTGCCACCAGCAGAACCGGGACAGGTGGTCAGCCCCAGCATTTT
J: TRBJ2-2; D: .; size: few; V: TRBV5-1; CDR3: CASSFHGGASTGELFF; DNA: TGCGCCAGCAGCTTTCACGGGGGTGCTTCCACCGGGGAGCTGTTTTTT
J: TRBJ2-2; D: .; size: .; V: TRBV28; CDR3: CASLGSFGFGELFF; DNA: TGTGCCAGCCTAGGGAGTTTTGGGTTCGGGGAGCTGTTTTTT
J: TRBJ2-2; D: .; size: once; V: TRBV25-1; CDR3: CASSELGIANTGELFF; DNA: TGTGCCAGCAGTGAATTGGGCATCGCGAACACCGGGGAGCTGTTTTTT
J: TRBJ2-7; D: TRBD1; size: .; V: TRBV19; CDR3: CASRLTGMYEQYF; DNA: TGTGCCAGTAGATTGACAGGGATGTACGAGCAGTACTTC
J: TRBJ2-1; D: TRBD2; size: .; V: TRBV6-6; CDR3: CASSYSIAGGPNEQFF; DNA: TGTGCCAGCAGTTACTCCATAGCGGGAGGGCCAAATGAGCAGTTCTTC
J: TRBJ2-3; D: TRBD2; size: .; V: TRBV4-3; CDR3: CASSRNPWTSGRTDTQYF; DNA: TGCGCCAGCAGCCGGAATCCATGGACTAGCGGGAGGACAGATACGCAGTATTTT
J: TRBJ2-1; D: TRBD2; size: .; V: TRBV13; CDR3: CASSLAGGAGGWNEQFF; DNA: TGTGCCAGCAGCTTAGCTGGGGGGGCGGGAGGGTGGAATGAGCAGTTCTTC
J: TRBJ1-2; D: TRBD1; size: .; V: TRBV2; CDR3: CASSITGQGDYGYTF; DNA: TGTGCCAGCAGTATTACAGGACAGGGGGACTATGGCTACACCTTC
J: TRBJ1-2; D: TRBD1; size: .; V: TRBV5-1; CDR3: CASSPRDRGLYGYTF; DNA: TGCGCCAGCAGCCCTAGGGACAGGGGGCTTTATGGCTACACCTTC
J: TRBJ2-2; D: .; size: .; V: TRBV15; CDR3: CATSRDLGRQGGGELFF; DNA: TGTGCCACCAGCAGAGATCTCGGCAGGCAGGGGGGCGGGGAGCTGTTTTTT
J: TRBJ1-3; D: TRBD1; size: .; V: TRBV4-2; CDR3: CASSQDPVGQHSGNTIYF; DNA: TGTGCCAGCAGCCAAGATCCTGTGGGACAGCACTCTGGAAACACCATATATTTT
J: TRBJ2-3; D: .; size: .; V: TRBV7-9; CDR3: CASGLGGATDTQYF; DNA: TGTGCCAGCGGGCTAGGGGGGGCAACAGATACGCAGTATTTT
J: TRBJ2-7; D: TRBD2; size: .; V: TRBV28; CDR3: CASSQIAGALYEQYF; DNA: TGTGCCAGCAGTCAAATAGCGGGAGCCTTATACGAGCAGTACTTC
J: TRBJ1-2; D: .; size: .; V: TRBV14; CDR3: CASSQVDSGVNGYTF; DNA: TGTGCCAGCAGCCAAGTGGACTCAGGGGTTAATGGCTACACCTTC
J: TRBJ2-3; D: .; size: .; V: TRBV7-2; CDR3: CASSRRGATDTQYF; DNA: TGTGCCAGCAGCCGCCGGGGGGCCACAGATACGCAGTATTTT
J: TRBJ2-5; D: TRBD1; size: .; V: TRBV14; CDR3: CASTGRGRWETQYF; DNA: TGTGCCAGCACTGGCAGGGGGCGATGGGAGACCCAGTACTTC
J: TRBJ1-5; D: TRBD1; size: .; V: TRBV29-1; CDR3: CSVGQGNGQPQHF; DNA: TGCAGCGTCGGACAGGGGAATGGTCAGCCCCAGCATTTT
J: TRBJ2-1; D: TRBD2; size: .; V: TRBV27; CDR3: CASSNSGSSYNEQFF; DNA: TGTGCCAGCTCAAATAGCGGGAGCTCCTACAATGAGCAGTTCTTC
J: TRBJ2-1; D: TRBD2; size: .; V: TRBV9; CDR3: CASSVGLAFYNEQFF; DNA: TGTGCCAGCAGCGTCGGACTAGCGTTCTACAATGAGCAGTTCTTC